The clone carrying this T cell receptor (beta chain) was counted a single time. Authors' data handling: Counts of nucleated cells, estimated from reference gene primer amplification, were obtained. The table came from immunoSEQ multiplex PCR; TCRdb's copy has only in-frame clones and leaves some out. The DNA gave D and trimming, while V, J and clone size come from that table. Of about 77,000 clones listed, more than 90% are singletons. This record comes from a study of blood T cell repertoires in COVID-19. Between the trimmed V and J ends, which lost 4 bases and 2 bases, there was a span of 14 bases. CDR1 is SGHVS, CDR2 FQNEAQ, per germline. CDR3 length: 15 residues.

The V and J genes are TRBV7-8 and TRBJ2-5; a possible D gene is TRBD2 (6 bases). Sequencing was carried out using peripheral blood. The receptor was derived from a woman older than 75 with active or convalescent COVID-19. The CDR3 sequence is CASSSMRTIQETQYF. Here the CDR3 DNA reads TGTGCCAGCAGCTCCATGCGGACTATTCAAGAGACCCAGTACTTC.